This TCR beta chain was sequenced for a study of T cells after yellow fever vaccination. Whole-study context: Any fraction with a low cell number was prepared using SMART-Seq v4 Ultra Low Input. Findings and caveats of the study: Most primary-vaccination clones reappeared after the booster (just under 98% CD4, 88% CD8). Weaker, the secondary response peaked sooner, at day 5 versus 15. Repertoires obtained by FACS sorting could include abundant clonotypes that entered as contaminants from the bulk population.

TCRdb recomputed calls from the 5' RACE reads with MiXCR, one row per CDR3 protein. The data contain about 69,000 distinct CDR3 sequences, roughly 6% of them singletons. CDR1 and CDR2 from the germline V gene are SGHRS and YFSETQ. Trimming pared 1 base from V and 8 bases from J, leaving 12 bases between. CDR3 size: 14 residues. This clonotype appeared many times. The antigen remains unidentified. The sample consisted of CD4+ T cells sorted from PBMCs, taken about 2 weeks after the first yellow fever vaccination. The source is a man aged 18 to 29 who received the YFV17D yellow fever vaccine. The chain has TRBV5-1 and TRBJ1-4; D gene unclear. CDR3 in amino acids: CASSLLGLEEKLFF. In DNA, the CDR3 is TGCGCCAGCAGCTTGCTCGGGTTGGAGGAAAAACTGTTTTTT. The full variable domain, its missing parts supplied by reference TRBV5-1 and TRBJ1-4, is KAGVTQTPRYLIKTRGQQVTLSCSPISGHRSVSWYQQTPGQGLQFLFEYFSETQRNKGNFPGRFSGRQFSNSRSEMNVSTLELGDSALYLCASSLLGLEEKLFFGSGTQLSVL.